This T cell receptor (beta chain) stems from a study of shared clonotypes between healthy human individuals. TCRdb's copy holds only in-frame clones and misses some; the assay was immunoSEQ multiplex PCR. Among approximately 1,500,000 clones listed, 98% were seen once. This clone was seen a single time. What was sequenced was naive CD4+ T cells sorted from blood. Noted subset: CD45RA+ positively selected. This clonotype originated in a young man in good health.

DNA of the CDR3: TGTGCCAGCAGTTGGACGGTCTATGGCTACACCTTC. It specifies CASSWTVYGYTF. V gene TRBV6-6 combines with J gene TRBJ1-2; no clear D. CDR1 is MNHNY, CDR2 SVGAGI, per germline (reference sequence). The CDR3 consists of 12 residues. The V end lost 4 bases, the J end lost 4 bases, and 7 bases lay between the germline ends.